The rows below give T cell receptor beta chains drawn from one sample of a study of blood T cell repertoires in COVID-19. Clones were read by immunoSEQ multiplex PCR, and TCRdb kept only the in-frame ones, dropping some. The sample gives 250,000 to 350,000 clones, more than 75% of which show up once; around 2.1% is in the top ten. The sequenced sample consisted of peripheral blood. Receptors originate from a woman aged 30 to 39 who had recovered from COVID-19. Each CDR3 is given with its conserved first and last residue. D genes are given only for firm matches. Expanded clones are given a class, and other clones once, few, many or no size at all.

d_call	clone_size	v_call	j_call	cdr3_nt	cdr3_aa
TRBD1	-	TRBV30	TRBJ1-5	TGTGCCTGGAGCCCCGGGACAGGGTATCAGCCCCAGCATTTT	CAWSPGTGYQPQHF
TRBD1	-	TRBV7-2	TRBJ2-1	TGTGCCAGCAGCTCGTACAGGGGAAGCACCTACAATGAGCAGTTCTTC	CASSSYRGSTYNEQFF
-	-	TRBV5-1	TRBJ1-1	TGCGCCAGCAGCTTGCGGGCGGGTTTCACGGGCACTGAAGCTTTCTTT	CASSLRAGFTGTEAFF
TRBD2	few	TRBV6-4	TRBJ2-5	TGTGCCAGCAGTGCCCGGGGGGGAGAGACCCAGTACTTC	CASSARGGETQYF
TRBD2	-	TRBV2	TRBJ2-1	TGTGCCAGCGTTCTCCTAGCGGGGGCTGGTAATGAGCAGTTCTTC	CASVLLAGAGNEQFF
TRBD1	once	TRBV5-4	TRBJ2-3	TGTGCCAGCAGCGGGGGGACAGGGATTTTAGATACGCAGTATTTT	CASSGGTGILDTQYF
TRBD2	once	TRBV6-5	TRBJ2-7	TGTGCCAGCAAAGGATCTCGCGGGGGAACCTACGAGCAGTACTTC	CASKGSRGGTYEQYF
-	-	TRBV5-1	TRBJ1-1	TGCGCCAGCAGCTTGGGGGTCGGAGGTACAAACACTGAAGCTTTCTTT	CASSLGVGGTNTEAFF
TRBD1	few	TRBV28	TRBJ1-5	TGTGCCAGCAAAACCGGGACAGGGGCCCTGAATCAGCCCCAGCATTTT	CASKTGTGALNQPQHF
TRBD2	-	TRBV5-4	TRBJ2-2	TGTGCCAGCAGCCTAGCGGGAGGGGCCCTCGGGACCGGGGAGCTGTTTTTT	CASSLAGGALGTGELFF
-	-	TRBV5-1	TRBJ1-1	TGCGCCAGCAGCTCTGGACTGACAGGAAACACTGAAGCTTTCTTT	CASSSGLTGNTEAFF
-	-	TRBV9	TRBJ1-6	TGTGCCAGCAGCGTAGATCTGGCTGATAATTCACCCCTCCACTTT	CASSVDLADNSPLHF
TRBD1	-	TRBV14	TRBJ2-3	TGTGCCAGCAGCCAAGACGGGACAGCCTGGGATACGCAGTATTTT	CASSQDGTAWDTQYF
TRBD2	once	TRBV5-1	TRBJ2-5	TGCGCCAGCAGCCTAGCGGGAGATCCAGAGACCCAGTACTTC	CASSLAGDPETQYF
-	-	TRBV28	TRBJ1-5	TGTGCCAGCAGTTTATTCTCTAGCAATCAGCCCCAGCATTTT	CASSLFSSNQPQHF
-	-	TRBV5-6	TRBJ1-1	TGTGCCAGCAGCTTCCTTCAGGGTATCACTGAAGCTTTCTTT	CASSFLQGITEAFF
-	-	TRBV19	TRBJ1-5	TGTGCCAGTAGTGGCCAGAGGAATCAGCCCCAGCATTTT	CASSGQRNQPQHF
-	few	TRBV6-5	TRBJ2-7	TGTGCCAGCAGGACGCGGGACGAGCAGTACTTC	CASRTRDEQYF
TRBD1	-	TRBV5-1	TRBJ1-6	TGCGCCAGCAGCTTGGAACAGGGGATTGATAATTCACCCCTCCACTTT	CASSLEQGIDNSPLHF
-	-	TRBV4-2	TRBJ1-3	TGTGCCAGCAGCCAACATCCCACAGGCTCTGGAAACACCATATATTTT	CASSQHPTGSGNTIYF
-	few	TRBV5-1	TRBJ1-6	TGCGCCAGCAATGACAGAGCAGGAAGTAATTCACCCCTCCACTTT	CASNDRAGSNSPLHF
-	-	TRBV9	TRBJ2-2	TGTGCCAGCAGCCCCGGAGTACTGAACACCGGGGAGCTGTTTTTT	CASSPGVLNTGELFF
-	-	TRBV7-6	TRBJ2-5	TGTGCCAGCAGTTTAGGTATTAGAGAGACCCAGTACTTC	CASSLGIRETQYF
TRBD1	-	TRBV19	TRBJ1-1	TGTCCAGGACAGGGGAGGACTGAAGCTTTCTTT	CPGQGRTEAFF
TRBD1	-	TRBV30	TRBJ1-1	TGTGCCTGGAGTACAGGACAGGGAGTGCGTACTGAAGCTTTCTTT	CAWSTGQGVRTEAFF
-	-	TRBV28	TRBJ2-3	TGTGCCAGCAGTTTGATTGGGACACTAACAGATACGCAGTATTTT	CASSLIGTLTDTQYF
-	-	TRBV28	TRBJ1-1	TGTGCCAGCAGCCGCGGGACCTTAGAAGGGACTGAAGCTTTCTTT	CASSRGTLEGTEAFF
TRBD1	-	TRBV27	TRBJ2-7	TGTGCCACCGCGATCGGGGACAGACGCTACGAGCAGTACTTC	CATAIGDRRYEQYF
-	-	TRBV7-9	TRBJ1-2	TGTGCCAGCAGCCCCGAGGAAAACTATGGCTACACCTTC	CASSPEENYGYTF
-	-	TRBV6-5	TRBJ2-7	TGTGCCAGCAGTTACGTCGGGGCCTACGAGCAGTACTTC	CASSYVGAYEQYF
TRBD1	-	TRBV19	TRBJ1-2	TGTGCCAGTAGTTCTCAAACTTGGACAGGGGGCGATGGCTACACCTTC	CASSSQTWTGGDGYTF
TRBD2	-	TRBV5-5	TRBJ2-7	TGTGCCAGCAGCTCCGAGGGAGCGGGGCCCCCCTACGAGCAGTACTTC	CASSSEGAGPPYEQYF
TRBD1	few	TRBV19	TRBJ1-1	TGTGCCAGTAGTTCTCGGACAGGGAACACTGAAGCTTTCTTT	CASSSRTGNTEAFF
-	-	TRBV2	TRBJ2-5	TGTGCCAGCACCTACGCGAGCCTGCCCCAAGAGACCCAGTACTTC	CASTYASLPQETQYF
-	-	TRBV7-9	TRBJ1-3	TGTGCCAGCTTGGATATGGGGGGGGGACGAAACACCATATATTTT	CASLDMGGGRNTIYF
-	-	TRBV3-1/TRBV3-2	TRBJ2-7	TGTGCCAGCAGCCAAGGGTGGCAGGGCTACGAGCAGTACTTC	CASSQGWQGYEQYF
TRBD1	-	TRBV6-6	TRBJ2-7	TGTGCCAGCAGCCTTACCACAGGGGACTACGAGCAGTACTTC	CASSLTTGDYEQYF
TRBD1	-	TRBV27	TRBJ1-1	TGTGCCAGCAGTCCCGGACAGGGGCCTGAAGCTTTCTTT	CASSPGQGPEAFF
TRBD2	-	TRBV9	TRBJ2-5	TGTGCCAGCAGCGTCAGCGGGAGTAAAGAGACCCAGTACTTC	CASSVSGSKETQYF
TRBD1	-	TRBV19	TRBJ1-2	TGTGCCAGTAGTATAGGGACAGGGCTTGACGGCTACACCTTC	CASSIGTGLDGYTF
-	-	TRBV5-6	TRBJ1-2	TGTGCCAGCAGCTTGGGATCGGCAGGGTACAACTATGGCTACACCTTC	CASSLGSAGYNYGYTF
TRBD1	once	TRBV4-3	TRBJ1-4	TGCGCCAGCAGCCAAAATCCCGGGACAGGGTTTATTGAAAAACTGTTTTTT	CASSQNPGTGFIEKLFF
-	-	TRBV2	TRBJ2-7	TGTGCCAGCAGTGAAGACTTCACTGACTCCTACGAGCAGTACTTC	CASSEDFTDSYEQYF
-	-	TRBV12-3/TRBV12-4	TRBJ1-2	TGTGCCAGCAGTTTTCAGGGGTGGGAGGGCTACACCTTC	CASSFQGWEGYTF
TRBD2	-	TRBV9	TRBJ2-1	TGTGCCAGTTCCATAGCGGGAGGGCCCTCGTACAATGAGCAGTTCTTC	CASSIAGGPSYNEQFF
-	-	TRBV18	TRBJ1-1	TGTGCCAGCTCCGCTATGGGAGGAGGGAACACTGAAGCTTTCTTT	CASSAMGGGNTEAFF
-	few	TRBV6-5	TRBJ2-7	TGTGCCAGCAGGCGGAGTTACGAGCAGTACTTC	CASRRSYEQYF
-	-	TRBV7-2	TRBJ2-7	TGTGCCAGCAGCTTCAGACAGATAACCTACGAGCAGTACTTC	CASSFRQITYEQYF
-	-	TRBV6-5	TRBJ1-5	TGTGCCAGCAGAGCACAGGGACGCAATCAGCCCCAGCATTTT	CASRAQGRNQPQHF
TRBD1	-	TRBV18	TRBJ1-4	TGTGCCAGCTCACCACCCGGGACAGGGAGGAATGAAAAACTGTTTTTT	CASSPPGTGRNEKLFF
-	-	TRBV19	TRBJ2-2	TGTTCGTCAGTAGCGGCAAACACCGGGGAGCTGTTTTTT	CSSVAANTGELFF
-	-	TRBV4-1	TRBJ2-7	TGCGCCAGCAGCCAAGAGGAAGGGGGTTTCTACGAGCAGTACTTC	CASSQEEGGFYEQYF
TRBD2	-	TRBV9	TRBJ2-5	TGTGCCAGCAGCTACGGGACTAGCGGGGACCAAGAGACCCAGTACTTC	CASSYGTSGDQETQYF
TRBD1	-	TRBV19	TRBJ2-7	TGTGCCAGTAGTACCTTCGGGACAGTACTCTACGAGCAGTACTTC	CASSTFGTVLYEQYF
-	few	TRBV10-2	TRBJ1-1	TGCGCCAGCAGTGAGTCTTCTAACACTGAAGCTTTCTTT	CASSESSNTEAFF
-	-	TRBV9	TRBJ2-7	TGTGCCAGCAGCCTCGGTTCTGGAGACTACGAGCAGTACTTC	CASSLGSGDYEQYF